These 27 T cell receptor beta chains were sequenced from one sample in a study of shared clonotypes between healthy human individuals. TCRdb's table, derived via immunoSEQ multiplex PCR, lists solely in-frame clones and lacks some. The sample lists 600,000 to 750,000 clones; approximately 72% were seen once. The sample was memory CD4+ T cells sorted from blood. Subset meaning: CD45RA-negative fraction. These receptors were taken from a woman aged 30 to 39 in good health.

J is TRBJ2-1 and V is TRBV2; D uncertain. The CDR3 totals 14 residues. Trimming pared 2 bases from V and 5 bases from J, leaving 10 bases between. CDR1 SNHLY and CDR2 FYNNEI come from the germline V gene. CDR3 sequence: CASSEFELDNEQFF. The CDR3 bases are TGTGCCAGCAGTGAATTCGAACTGGACAATGAGCAGTTCTTC.

In DNA, the CDR3 is TGTGCCAGCAGCGGGGGGACTAGCGGGGACACAGATACGCAGTATTTT. It is translated as CASSGGTSGDTDTQYF. This sequence joins TRBV7-7 and TRBJ2-3, with 13 nucleotides matching TRBD2. V shed 5 bases, J shed 2 bases, and the junction held 4 bases outside the gene matches. Germline loops: CDR1 SSHAT, CDR2 FNYEAQ (reference sequence). CDR3 length: 16 residues.

The chain employs TRBV6-5 and TRBJ1-1, with D unresolved. CDR3 length: 15 residues. The ends were cut back, 0 bases at V and 1 base at J, with 9 bases in the middle. Looked up from germline, CDR1 is MNHEY and CDR2 is SVGAGI. CDR3 residues: CASSYSFTTNTEAFF. Written as DNA, the CDR3 is TGTGCCAGCAGTTACTCGTTTACCACGAACACTGAAGCTTTCTTT.

The V call is TRBV6-5, the J call TRBJ1-1; the D gene is possibly TRBD1 (5 bases). Trimming took 11 bases from V and 9 from J, leaving 19 bases between them. The germline gives CDR1 MNHEY, CDR2 SVGAGI. The CDR3 runs to 12 residues. The CDR3 region has the DNA TGTGCCGCCCAGGGCCAAAACTTTCAAGCTTTCTTT. Its translation is CAAQGQNFQAFF.

The DNA for the CDR3 is TGCAGCGTTGAAGTGTCGGCTCCCCAAGAGACCCAGTACTTC. This codes for CSVEVSAPQETQYF. The chain combines TRBV29-1 with TRBJ2-5; D is unresolved. Germline V gene data show CDR1 as SQVTM and CDR2 as ANQGSEA. V was pared by 1 base and J by 1 base, with 10 bases between. The CDR3 totals 14 residues.

The gene calls are TRBV5-1 and TRBJ1-4; 8 nucleotides align to TRBD1. Germline trimming cut 2 bases from V and 7 bases from J; bases unmatched to any gene: 1. The germline CDR1 and CDR2 sequences are SGHRS and YFSETQ. The CDR3 totals 13 residues. This CDR3 reads CASSFGQGEKLFF. The CDR3 DNA reads as TGCGCCAGCAGCTTCGGACAGGGTGAAAAACTGTTTTTT.

V and J are TRBV15 and TRBJ2-5, with unresolved D. The CDR3 extends over 14 amino acids. Germline lookup yields CDR1 LNHNV and CDR2 YYDKDF (reference sequence). V lost 0 bases, J lost 4 bases, and 9 bases lay in between. CDR3 nucleotide sequence: TGTGCCACCAGCAGAGATCGGGCTGCAGAGACCCAGTACTTC. Encoded protein: CATSRDRAAETQYF.

This chain connects TRBV15 to TRBJ2-5; 9 bases agree with TRBD1. V trimming: 4 bases; J trimming: 5 bases; junction bases outside the gene matches: 5. The CDR3 length is 14 residues. CDR1 LNHNV and CDR2 YYDKDF come from the germline V gene (reference sequence). The CDR3 reads CATSIGQGRETQYF. In DNA form, the CDR3 reads TGTGCCACCAGCATCGGACAGGGGCGGGAGACCCAGTACTTC.

V is TRBV11-2 and J is TRBJ2-3; 9 nucleotides align to TRBD1. After removal of 5 bases from V and 1 base from J, the junction contained 4 bases not matched to a gene. There are 15 residues in the CDR3. Germline CDR1 is SGHAT and CDR2 is FQNNGV. DNA of the CDR3: TGTGCCAGCAGCAGACAGGGGGTGCGCACAGATACGCAGTATTTT. As protein: CASSRQGVRTDTQYF.

The rearrangement uses TRBV11-2 and TRBJ2-7; D not certain. The V end was cut by 5 bases, the J end by 0 bases, with 11 bases between. The CDR3 has 14 residues. In germline, CDR1 is SGHAT, CDR2 FQNNGV. CDR3 protein: CASSPQVTSYEQYF. The DNA for the CDR3 is TGTGCCAGCAGCCCCCAGGTCACCTCCTACGAGCAGTACTTC.

This chain connects TRBV2 to TRBJ1-2; D is ambiguous. V lost 6 bases to trimming and J lost 7 bases, with 15 bases between them. The CDR3 runs to 13 residues. From germline, CDR1 is SNHLY and CDR2 FYNNEI. CDR3 DNA sequence: TGTGCCAGCAGAGATCTTCCCGGCCCTGGCTACACCTTC. This gives the protein CASRDLPGPGYTF.

This CDR3 reads CASSLATSGSETQYF. CDR3 sequence (DNA): TGCGCCAGCAGCTTGGCGACTAGCGGGAGTGAGACCCAGTACTTC. The chain recombines TRBV5-1 with TRBJ2-5, with 12 bases matching TRBD2. Per the germline V gene, CDR1 is SGHRS and CDR2 is YFSETQ. V was clipped by 0 bases and J by 5 bases; unmatched bases: 2. There are 15 residues in the CDR3.

V and J are TRBV7-6 and TRBJ1-4; unclear D gene. The CDR3 covers 15 residues. Germline-derived CDR1 and CDR2 are SGHVS and FNYEAQ. Trimming shortened V by 1 base and J by 8 bases, and 14 bases separated the two germline ends. CDR3 loop: CASSLGAGGGEKLFF. DNA for the CDR3: TGTGCCAGCAGCTTAGGAGCGGGAGGAGGAGAAAAACTGTTTTTT. Looking up the rest from reference TRBV7-6 and TRBJ1-4 gives the full variable domain: GAGVSQSPRYKVTKRGQDVALRCDPISGHVSLYWYRQALGQGPEFLTYFNYEAQQDKSGLPNDRFSAERPEGSISTLTIQRTEQRDSAMYRCASSLGAGGGEKLFFGSGTQLSVL.

The genes are TRBV11-3 and TRBJ2-2, with D possibly TRBD2 on 6 matching bases. Germline CDR1 SGHNT, CDR2 YENEEA. This CDR3 spans 17 amino acids. V was trimmed by 5 bases and J by 6 bases, leaving 22 bases between them. The CDR3 here is CASSPRVGTYRAGELFF. The CDR3, as DNA: TGTGCCAGCAGCCCTAGAGTGGGGACTTACAGAGCCGGGGAGCTGTTTTTT. Using reference TRBV11-3 and TRBJ2-2 for the parts outside the CDR3, the full variable domain is EAGVVQSPRYKIIEKKQPVAFWCNPISGHNTLYWYLQNLGQGPELLIRYENEEAVDDSQLPKDRFSAERLKGVDSTLKIQPAELGDSAVYLCASSPRVGTYRAGELFFGEGSRLTVL.

As to this clone: The germline gene is not matched at one end of the junction; a read error may be the cause. The CDR3 region has the DNA TGTGCCAGCACCTTGCTTAGCGGGAACAGGGATACGCAGTATTTT. It is translated as CASTLLSGNRDTQYF. The rearrangement links TRBV5-6 to TRBJ2-3; 8 positions agree with TRBD2. The germline gives CDR1 SGHDT, CDR2 YYEEEE. The CDR3 is made up of 15 amino acids.

V usage is TRBV6-1 and J usage is TRBJ1-4; D remains unclear. Between the trimmed V and J ends, which lost 4 bases and 2 bases, there was a span of 8 bases. There are 14 residues in the CDR3. CDR1 MNHNS and CDR2 SASEGT come from the germline V gene. The CDR3 loop is CASSGGITNEKLFF. The CDR3 coding sequence is TGTGCCAGCAGTGGCGGAATCACTAATGAAAAACTGTTTTTT.

The chain uses TRBV10-3 and TRBJ2-2; 7 nucleotides match TRBD2. The germline gives CDR1 ENHRY, CDR2 SYGVKD. The CDR3 totals 14 residues. V gave up 10 bases and J gave up 1 base; unmatched junction bases: 6. CDR3 bases: TGTGCCACCGGTGGCGGGAGGAACACCGGGGAGCTGTTTTTT. This gives the protein CATGGGRNTGELFF.

This clone was counted between two and nine times. The sample holds other DNA sequences that translate to the same CDR3. The chain is built from TRBV5-1 and TRBJ2-2; D is ambiguous. The germline CDR1 and CDR2 sequences are SGHRS and YFSETQ. The V end lost 2 bases, the J end lost 5 bases, and 7 bases lay between the germline ends. The CDR3 covers 13 residues. CDR3 sequence (DNA): TGCGCCAGCAGCTTTGGTCAGACCGGGGAGCTGTTTTTT. Protein: CASSFGQTGELFF.

V gene TRBV28 combines with J gene TRBJ2-3; D is undetermined. Germline CDR1 and CDR2: MDHEN and SYDVKM. The CDR3 spans 15 residues. V was clipped by 3 bases and J by 2 bases, with 12 bases between them. The CDR3 spells CASSFRLRYTDTQYF. The CDR3 bases are TGTGCCAGCAGTTTTCGGTTGAGGTACACAGATACGCAGTATTTT.

The chain recombines TRBV7-9 with TRBJ2-4; D unclear. Trimming cost V 5 bases and J 6 bases, with 17 bases left between them. Germline V gene lookup returns CDR1 SEHNR and CDR2 FQNEAQ (reference sequence). This CDR3 is 15 amino acids long. The CDR3 sequence: CASSQDIKGTNIQYF. The CDR3 bases are TGTGCCAGCAGCCAAGATATTAAGGGCACAAACATTCAGTACTTC.

This chain links TRBV6-5 with TRBJ1-5, with D unresolved. Germline lookup yields CDR1 MNHEY and CDR2 SVGAGI. This CDR3 region has 13 residues. V lost 3 bases to trimming and J lost 3 bases, with 6 bases between them. The CDR3 protein is CASSYQHNQPQHF. In DNA, the CDR3 is TGTGCCAGCAGTTATCAGCACAATCAGCCCCAGCATTTT.

The chain joins TRBV14 to TRBJ1-4, with a possible D match to TRBD1 (5 bases). Germline-derived CDR1 and CDR2 are SGHDN and FVKESK. V lost 0 bases and J lost 7, with 12 bases in between. This CDR3 is built from 15 residues. The CDR3 bases are TGTGCCAGCAGCCAAGATATCGGGGCGTCTGAAAAACTGTTTTTT. Translation: CASSQDIGASEKLFF.

This clone showed up just a few times. The chain uses TRBV9 and TRBJ1-1; D may be TRBD1 (5 bases). This CDR3 is built from 14 residues. CDR1 is SGDLS and CDR2 is YYNGEE in the germline V gene. V dropped 0 bases and J dropped 4 bases, with 10 bases sitting between them. The CDR3 DNA is TGTGCCAGCAGCGTAGCCGGGGGAAGCACTGAAGCTTTCTTT. It is translated as CASSVAGGSTEAFF.

The CDR3 protein is CASSDLTGAQETQYF. The CDR3 DNA reads TGTGCCAGCAGTGACCTGACAGGAGCCCAAGAGACCCAGTACTTC. This rearrangement joins TRBV28 to TRBJ2-5; perhaps TRBD1 as D (6 bases). The ends were cut back, 5 bases at V and 1 base at J, with 14 bases in the middle. The CDR3 runs 15 residues. Germline values: CDR1 MDHEN, CDR2 SYDVKM.

The chain uses TRBV2 and TRBJ2-5; 7 bases are a match to TRBD2. The CDR3 is 13 amino acids. J gave up 4 bases and V 7 bases, and 6 bases lay outside the gene matches. The V gene's germline CDR1 is SNHLY and CDR2 FYNNEI. CDR3 nucleotides: TGTGCCAGCAAGCGGGATAGGAGAGAGACCCAGTACTTC. Its protein is CASKRDRRETQYF.

The chain is built from TRBV18 and TRBJ2-2; D gene uncertain. Trimming removed 1 base at V and 6 bases at J, with 12 bases between. This CDR3 spans 15 amino acids. Germline CDR1 and CDR2: KGHSH and LQKENI. CDR3: CASSPQQEKAGELFF. The CDR3 DNA reads as TGTGCCAGCTCACCACAGCAAGAGAAGGCCGGGGAGCTGTTTTTT.

The chain combines TRBV9 with TRBJ1-2; D not certain. Trimming left V 1 base short and J 3 bases short, with 16 bases between. Looked up from germline, CDR1 is SGDLS and CDR2 is YYNGEE. There are 16 residues in the CDR3. The CDR3 reads CASSVPPVDRHYGYTF. The CDR3 DNA sequence: TGTGCCAGCAGCGTACCCCCTGTCGACCGACACTATGGCTACACCTTC.